The rows below give T cell receptor beta chains drawn from one sample of a study of T cell responses to AZD1222 COVID-19 vaccine. Profiled with immunoSEQ multiplex PCR; TCRdb holds only in-frame clones, not every one. This table has about 120,000 clones, about 88% appearing once. The source was peripheral blood, collected on day 0 of AZD1222 vaccination. These receptors were taken from an adult in good health. The CDR3 runs from the conserved cysteine through the conserved F or W. The order of the fields is J gene, clone size, V gene, D gene, CDR3 DNA, CDR3 protein. D genes are given only for firm matches. Not all rows give a size; the values are once, few, many and, for expanded clones, a class.

TRBJ2-1,-,TRBV9,TRBD2,TGTGCCAGCAGCGGACTAGCGGAAGACAATGAGCAGTTCTTC,CASSGLAEDNEQFF
TRBJ2-3,-,TRBV28,-,TGTGCCAGCAGTTCTGGCGCAGATACGCAGTATTTT,CASSSGADTQYF
TRBJ1-2,-,TRBV24-1,-,TGTGCCACCAGTGAGGGCGGACCTAACTATGGCTACACCTTC,CATSEGGPNYGYTF
TRBJ1-2,-,TRBV4-1,TRBD1,TGCGCCAGCAGCCAGAGGACAGGCTTTTACTATGGCTACACCTTC,CASSQRTGFYYGYTF
TRBJ2-2,-,TRBV28,-,TGTGCCAGCAGCAAGGGACACACCGGGGAGCTGTTTTTT,CASSKGHTGELFF
TRBJ1-4,-,TRBV6-1,TRBD1,TGTGCCAGCAGTGAAGCTTTACAGGGGAATGAAAAACTGTTTTTT,CASSEALQGNEKLFF
TRBJ1-4,-,TRBV6-5,-,TGTGCCAGCAGTCCCGGGGGGGGGCGTGAAAAACTGTTTTTT,CASSPGGGREKLFF
TRBJ1-5,once,TRBV7-9,-,TGTGCCAGCAGCTCCGACCGTTGGGACGAAAATCAGCCCCAGCATTTT,CASSSDRWDENQPQHF
TRBJ2-3,-,TRBV27,-,TGTGCCAGCAGTTATGCTGGGGTTTCAGATACGCAGTATTTT,CASSYAGVSDTQYF
TRBJ1-4,-,TRBV6-1,-,TGTGCCAGCAGTGACCCCCAGTGGTCGGTGGCCAAACTGTTTTTT,CASSDPQWSVAKLFF
TRBJ1-1,-,TRBV2,-,TGTGCCAGCAGTGAGAGGAGGAACACTGAAGCTTTCTTT,CASSERRNTEAFF
TRBJ1-2,-,TRBV9,TRBD1,TGTGCCAGCAGCGTACCAGGGGGCTACTATGGCTACACCTTC,CASSVPGGYYGYTF
TRBJ1-2,-,TRBV24-1,-,TGTGCCACCAGTGATTCGGACGGCTACTATGGCTACACCTTC,CATSDSDGYYGYTF
TRBJ2-2,-,TRBV21-1,-,TGTGCCAGCAGCAAGGAAGGGGGGCGAAACACCGGGGAGCTGTTTTTT,CASSKEGGRNTGELFF
TRBJ2-1,once,TRBV3-1/TRBV3-2,TRBD2,TGTGCCAGCAGCCAATACGTCGGAGTAGCGGGATACCTTAGCTCCTACAATGAGCAGTTCTTC,CASSQYVGVAGYLSSYNEQFF
TRBJ1-1,-,TRBV28,-,TGTGCCAGCAGTTTACAGGGGCTAGAAGCTTTCTTT,CASSLQGLEAFF
TRBJ2-5,-,TRBV6-5,-,TGTGCCAGCAGTTACGTCGGGTTGGAAGAGACCCAGTACTTC,CASSYVGLEETQYF
TRBJ2-2,-,TRBV12-5,-,TGTGCTAGTGGTTTGGGACGTGGGACGAACACCGGGGAGCTGTTTTTT,CASGLGRGTNTGELFF
TRBJ2-2,-,TRBV7-9,-,TGTGCCAGCAGCCTCGACACCGGGGAGCTGTTTTTT,CASSLDTGELFF
TRBJ2-1,-,TRBV12-3/TRBV12-4,-,TGTGCCAGCAGTTTACGGTTCCTCAATGAGCAGTTCTTC,CASSLRFLNEQFF
TRBJ2-2,-,TRBV7-9,TRBD2,TGTGCCAGCAGCCGGGGTAGCGGGAGTTCCTTGGGCGGGGAGCTGTTTTTT,CASSRGSGSSLGGELFF
TRBJ1-5,-,TRBV28,TRBD1,TGTGCCAGCAGTTTAGAACAGGGGGCCACTCAGCCCCAGCATTTT,CASSLEQGATQPQHF
TRBJ1-1,-,TRBV5-6,-,TGTGCCAGCAGCTTGGATATGAAGAACACTGAAGCTTTCTTT,CASSLDMKNTEAFF
TRBJ2-1,-,TRBV12-3/TRBV12-4,-,TGTGCCAGCAGAGGGGTGTACGAGCAGTTCTTC,CASRGVYEQFF
TRBJ2-5,-,TRBV7-3,TRBD1,TGTGCCAGCAGCTCGACAGGGGGGTCAGAGACCCAGTACTTC,CASSSTGGSETQYF
TRBJ1-2,-,TRBV29-1,-,TGCAGCGTTGGACAGTTCTATGGCTACACCTTC,CSVGQFYGYTF
TRBJ2-2,-,TRBV5-1,TRBD1,TGCGCCAGCACCGAGCTCGGGACAGGGAACACCGGGGAGCTGTTTTTT,CASTELGTGNTGELFF
TRBJ2-5,once,TRBV14,TRBD2,TGTGCCAGCAGCCTGCCTCGAGGGTCCGAAATCGCTAGCGGGGGTGAGACCCAGTACTTC,CASSLPRGSEIASGGETQYF
TRBJ2-3,-,TRBV27,TRBD2,TGTGCCAGCAGTCAAGAGGGACTAGACACAGATACGCAGTATTTT,CASSQEGLDTDTQYF
TRBJ1-1,-,TRBV7-8,-,TGTGCCAGCAGCTCTGCGCTGAACACTGAAGCTTTCTTT,CASSSALNTEAFF
TRBJ2-7,once,TRBV3-1/TRBV3-2,-,TGTGCCAGCAGCCTTACCTGGGGGAGAACAAAGTATTCCTACGAGCAGTACTTC,CASSLTWGRTKYSYEQYF
TRBJ2-3,-,TRBV6-4,-,TGTGCCAGCAGTGACCTCGTGGGCGGCACAGATACGCAGTATTTT,CASSDLVGGTDTQYF
TRBJ1-5,-,TRBV28,-,TGTGCCAGCAGTTTGTTCCAGCGAAATAATCAGCCCCAGCATTTT,CASSLFQRNNQPQHF
TRBJ2-4,once,TRBV28,-,TGTGCCAGCAGTTCAAGCAGGGTAGCCAAAAACATTCAGTACTTC,CASSSSRVAKNIQYF
TRBJ1-5,once,TRBV27,-,TGTGCCAGCAGTTTATCGCTTAATCAGCCCCAGCATTTT,CASSLSLNQPQHF
TRBJ1-2,once,TRBV5-6,TRBD1,TGTGCCAGCAGCTGGGCGGACAGGGGCGGGAGCGGCTACACCTTC,CASSWADRGGSGYTF
TRBJ2-5,-,TRBV7-9,TRBD1,TGTGCCAGCAGCCCCCTCGACAGGGGTGAGACCCAGTACTTC,CASSPLDRGETQYF
TRBJ2-4,once,TRBV10-3,-,TGTGCCATCAGTGACTCCGGAGGGAGGGCCAAAAACATTCAGTACTTC,CAISDSGGRAKNIQYF
TRBJ2-1,-,TRBV7-2,TRBD2,TGTGCCAGCAGAGCAGCGGGAGGTGGAAATGAGCAGTTCTTC,CASRAAGGGNEQFF
TRBJ2-5,-,TRBV27,TRBD2,TGTGCCAGCAGTTTCCAGACTAGCGGGAGAAAGACCCAGTACTTC,CASSFQTSGRKTQYF
TRBJ1-5,-,TRBV5-1,-,TGCGCCAGCAGCTGGGATAGCAATCAGCCCCAGCATTTT,CASSWDSNQPQHF
TRBJ2-5,-,TRBV7-2,TRBD1,TGTGCCAGCAGCTTAGGGGGGACAGTTAAAAGGGAGACCCAGTACTTC,CASSLGGTVKRETQYF
TRBJ2-5,once,TRBV5-1,TRBD2,TGCGCCAGCAGCCTGGGACTAGCGGGGGGTAATCAAGAGACCCAGTACTTC,CASSLGLAGGNQETQYF
TRBJ2-7,-,TRBV18,-,TGTGCCAGCTCACCAAGGAACAGGGAAGAAACCTACGAGCAGTACTTC,CASSPRNREETYEQYF
TRBJ2-1,-,TRBV7-2,TRBD2,TGTGCCAGCAGATTCGGGACTAGCGGATACAATGAGCAGTTCTTC,CASRFGTSGYNEQFF
TRBJ1-2,-,TRBV2,-,TGTGCCAGCCTCCAGGGTCGTGAAGTCTATGGCTACACCTTC,CASLQGREVYGYTF
TRBJ1-2,-,TRBV5-1,-,TGCGCCAGCAGTAGTAACGGGAACTATGGCTACACCTTC,CASSSNGNYGYTF
TRBJ2-4,-,TRBV6-5,-,TGTGCCAGCAGTTATGACGGAAACATTCAGTACTTC,CASSYDGNIQYF
TRBJ2-7,-,TRBV9,TRBD1,TGTGCCAGCAGCCCGGGACAGGGGGCGCGAGAGCAGTACTTC,CASSPGQGAREQYF
TRBJ1-6,-,TRBV5-1,TRBD1,TGCGCCAGCAGCTTGTTTCAGGGGGATTCACCCCTCCACTTT,CASSLFQGDSPLHF
TRBJ1-1,-,TRBV7-8,-,TGTGCCAGCAGCTTAGGTGGGGGGACAACCACTGAAGCTTTCTTT,CASSLGGGTTTEAFF
TRBJ1-2,-,TRBV4-2,-,TGTGCCAGCAGCCAAGATGTAGAGATCCAAGTCTGCACCTTC,CASSQDVEIQVCTF
TRBJ2-6,-,TRBV28,-,TGTGCCAGCAGTTTTGGGTCCTCAGGCTCTGGGGCCAACGTCCTGACTTTC,CASSFGSSGSGANVLTF
TRBJ1-6,-,TRBV5-1,-,TGCGCCAGCAGCTTGGAGGCGGTGGATAATTCACCCCTCCACTTT,CASSLEAVDNSPLHF
TRBJ1-1,-,TRBV10-3,-,TGTGCCATCAGTGACTTCGGGGGGCGTCGGACTGAAGCTTTCTTT,CAISDFGGRRTEAFF